This section outlines one T cell receptor (beta chain) sequence together with its context. This specimen comes from a study of blood T cell repertoires in COVID-19. For the study at large: Samples of COVID-19 (acute and convalescent) were obtained from the United States, Italy and Spain.

Using immunoSEQ multiplex PCR, the repertoire was profiled, and TCRdb retains in-frame clones only, with some absent. The data contain around 130,000 clones, approximately 80% of them singletons. The receptor was derived from a woman aged 55 to 70 with acute or convalescent COVID-19. The sample comprised peripheral blood.

The CDR3 coding sequence is TGCGCCAGCAGCTTGGACGGATCCGGAGGTGTGGGCTACACCTTC. Its protein is CASSLDGSGGVGYTF. The rearrangement joins TRBV5-1 to TRBJ1-2; D is unclear. The V end lost 0 bases, the J end lost 8 bases, and 17 bases lay between the germline ends. CDR3 size: 15 residues. The germline V gene has CDR1 SGHRS and CDR2 YFSETQ.